Each of the 25 T cell receptor beta chains below was sequenced from the same sample in a study of T cell repertoires in cytomegalovirus infection. TCRdb re-called the reads with MiXCR, one entry per CDR3 protein. The table records some 300,000 distinct CDR3 sequences, around 10% of them present only once. Sequencing was carried out using PBMCs. The source is a human donor in good health (CMV status not recorded). Some clones in this sample may be carry-over from other donors' samples.

In its sample, this clonotype was seen many times. The V and J genes are TRBV7-9 and TRBJ2-6; D not resolved. CDR3 length equals 13 residues. Between the trimmed V and J ends, which lost 5 bases and 6 bases, there was a span of 8 bases. Per germline, CDR1 SEHNR and CDR2 FQNEAQ (reference sequence). Written as DNA, the CDR3 is TGTGCCAGCAGCCCACCGTTGGCCAACGTCCTGACTTTC. Its translation: CASSPPLANVLTF.

There are many counts of this clonotype. The gene calls are TRBV7-2 and TRBJ2-7, with a tentative D call TRBD2 (7 bases). V was pared by 0 bases and J by 7 bases, with 13 bases between. Germline CDR1 and CDR2: SGHTA and FQGNSA. This CDR3 spans 14 amino acids. CDR3 bases: TGTGCCAGCAGCTTAGCGGGGGGGGCCAGGGAGCAGTACTTC. Encoded protein: CASSLAGGAREQYF.

This clonotype appeared many times. The chain has TRBV20-1 and TRBJ2-5, with 12 bases identical to TRBD2. The CDR3 is 17 amino acids. The germline V gene encodes CDR1 DFQATT and CDR2 SNEGSKA (reference sequence). The V segment lost 1 base and the J segment 10 bases; nucleotides outside the gene matches: 16. CDR3 in DNA: TGCAGTGCTAGAGTGCCTAGCGGGGGGGCCGGGAGAGACTTCCAGTACTTC. Its translation is CSARVPSGGAGRDFQYF.

As regards this clonotype: A single base separates this from a much larger clone, so it may be a read error. The V and J genes are TRBV28 and TRBJ2-1; no clear D. The CDR3 spans 11 residues. CDR1 MDHEN and CDR2 SYDVKM come from the germline V gene. Trimming removed 7 bases at V and 12 bases at J, with 13 bases between. CDR3 sequence: CASKVGKGQFF. Written as DNA, the CDR3 is TGTGCCAGCAAGGTGGGGAAGGGGCAGTTCTTC.

This clonotype was recorded at least ten times. This sequence joins TRBV28 and TRBJ2-2; 9 positions match TRBD2. CDR3 length: 14 residues. V lost 5 bases to trimming and J lost 6 bases; unmatched junction nucleotides: 4. Germline V gives CDR1 MDHEN, CDR2 SYDVKM. The CDR3 sequence: CASSGLAIAGELFF. The CDR3 region has the DNA TGTGCCAGCAGTGGACTAGCGATAGCCGGGGAGCTGTTTTTT.

This clonotype was seen a handful of times. J is TRBJ1-5 and V is TRBV2; D might be TRBD1 (6 bases). The CDR3 covers 18 residues. Looked up from germline, CDR1 is SNHLY and CDR2 is FYNNEI. V was clipped by 5 bases and J by 0 bases, with 20 bases between them. The CDR3 nucleotides are TGTGCCAGCAGTAAAAGGGGGACGGAAACCTATAGCAATCAGCCCCAGCATTTT. Protein: CASSKRGTETYSNQPQHF.

This clonotype was counted ten times or more. The V gene is TRBV28, the J gene TRBJ1-1, with TRBD1 identical over 7 bases. CDR3 size: 13 residues. CDR1 and CDR2 (germline): MDHEN, SYDVKM. The ends lost 10 bases at V and 5 bases at J; junction bases unmatched: 10. This CDR3 is CATYRGGMTEAFF. Here the CDR3 DNA reads TGTGCCACCTACAGGGGAGGGATGACTGAAGCTTTCTTT.

The chain uses TRBV15 and TRBJ2-1, with unresolved D. CDR1 is LNHNV and CDR2 is YYDKDF in the germline V gene (reference sequence). With 3 bases removed from V and 9 bases from J, the gap between germline ends came to 9 bases. The length of the CDR3 is 12 residues. DNA of the CDR3: TGTGCCACCAGCAGGGGTTCGGGTGAGCAGTTCTTC. Its protein is CATSRGSGEQFF.

In the case of this clonotype: A much larger clone is a single base away; this may be a read error. The CDR3 protein is CANQDRGPGELFF. The CDR3 nucleotides read TGTGCCAACCAGGACAGGGGGCCCGGGGAGCTGTTTTTT. This chain uses TRBV6-2 or TRBV6-3 with TRBJ2-2; 11 nucleotides align to TRBD1. CDR3 length: 13 amino acids. V shed 10 bases and J 6 bases; nucleotides not matched to a gene: 4. Germline CDR1 and CDR2: MNHEY and SVGEGT.

The table lists this clonotype with many counts. This rearrangement joins TRBV25-1 to TRBJ2-3; perhaps TRBD1 as D (6 bases). Germline CDR1 MGHDK, CDR2 SYGVNS. V was cut by 6 bases and J by 2 bases, with 12 bases left in between. CDR3 length: 14 residues. In nucleotides, the CDR3 is TGTGCCAGCAGCCAAGGGGGTTCCACAGATACGCAGTATTTT. Translating it yields CASSQGGSTDTQYF.

This clonotype has a count of ten or more. The gene calls are TRBV6-1 and TRBJ1-5, with D hard to call. CDR3 length: 13 residues. Trimming stripped 5 bases from V and 4 bases from J, with 9 bases between. Germline CDR1 MNHNS, CDR2 SASEGT. This chain's CDR3 is CASSFDLNQPQHF. In DNA, the CDR3 is TGTGCCAGCAGTTTCGACTTAAATCAGCCCCAGCATTTT.

This clonotype was seen ten or more times. The chain employs TRBV7-8 and TRBJ1-5, with D tentatively TRBD1 (6 bases). The CDR3 extends over 17 amino acids. Germline V CDR1 and CDR2: SGHVS, FQNEAQ. Trimming left V 6 bases short and J 0 bases short, with 18 bases between. In DNA, the CDR3 is TGTGCCAGCAGTCAGACGGGGGCGTGGGATAGCAATCAGCCCCAGCATTTT. Translation: CASSQTGAWDSNQPQHF.

This clonotype occurred many times. This chain links TRBV15 with TRBJ2-3; D remains ambiguous. The CDR3 covers 12 residues. Germline CDR1 and CDR2: LNHNV and YYDKDF (reference sequence). The V end was cut by 0 bases, the J end by 5 bases, with 3 bases between. CDR3 sequence (DNA): TGTGCCACCAGCAGAGATATAGATACGCAGTATTTT. This encodes CATSRDIDTQYF.

This clonotype was seen at least ten times. The J gene is TRBJ1-6, the V gene TRBV10-3; D is perhaps TRBD1 (6 bases). Germline CDR1 ENHRY, CDR2 SYGVKD. The CDR3 spans 14 residues. With 6 bases removed from V and 5 bases from J, the gap between germline ends came to 11 bases. CDR3 residues: CAISGQLDNSPLHF. In DNA form, the CDR3 reads TGTGCCATCAGCGGACAGTTAGATAATTCACCCCTCCACTTT.

The sample holds many counts of this clonotype. In nucleotides, the CDR3 is TGTGCCAGCAGCTACGGGATTCGGGCCCAGTACTTC. Protein product: CASSYGIRAQYF. The rearrangement joins TRBV6-2 or TRBV6-3 to TRBJ2-5; perhaps TRBD2 as D (5 bases). Trimming removed 6 bases at V and 9 bases at J, with 14 bases between. Germline loops: CDR1 MNHEY, CDR2 SVGEGT. CDR3 length: 12 residues.

This clonotype was seen only a few times. This chain joins TRBV5-6 and TRBJ2-1; tentatively, D is TRBD2 (5 bases). The length of the CDR3 is 14 residues. Trimming shortened V by 2 bases and J by 7 bases, and 13 bases separated the two germline ends. Looked up from germline, CDR1 is SGHDT and CDR2 is YYEEEE. CDR3 sequence reads: CASSLTGSGNEQFF. For the CDR3, the DNA is TGTGCCAGCAGCTTAACGGGGAGTGGAAATGAGCAGTTCTTC.

This clonotype was seen ten or more times. The chain employs TRBV20-1 and TRBJ2-6; 9 bases align to TRBD1. Trimming took 4 bases from V and 0 from J; bases not matched to a gene: 7. The length of the CDR3 is 17 residues. Per the germline V gene, CDR1 is DFQATT and CDR2 is SNEGSKA (reference sequence). The CDR3 sequence: CSATPGQGISGANVLTF. CDR3 in DNA: TGCAGTGCTACCCCGGGACAGGGAATCTCTGGGGCCAACGTCCTGACTTTC.

The V gene is TRBV4-1, the J gene TRBJ1-1; weak D call: TRBD1 (5 bases). CDR3 length equals 17 residues. The V end lost 1 base, the J end lost 8 bases, and 23 bases lay between the germline ends. Looked up from germline, CDR1 is MGHRA and CDR2 is YSYEKL. CDR3 in DNA: TGCGCCAGCAGCCAAGGACCTGGACAAGACGCTACGAGAGAAGCTTTCTTT. Translated, it gives CASSQGPGQDATREAFF.

This clonotype was picked up many times. This rearrangement joins TRBV12-5 to TRBJ2-5; 7 bases match TRBD2. Trimming at V came to 6 bases and at J to 4 bases, leaving 5 bases not matched to a gene. The CDR3 spans 13 residues. CDR1 and CDR2 (germline): LGHNT, FRNRAP. The CDR3 DNA is TGTGCTAGTGGCCCAGCGGGGAGAGAGACCCAGTACTTC. Translating gives CASGPAGRETQYF.

The chain carries TRBV7-9 and TRBJ1-2, with no clear D. From germline, CDR1 is SEHNR and CDR2 FQNEAQ (reference sequence). The CDR3 contains 13 residues. Trimming shortened V by 5 bases and J by 14 bases, and 21 bases separated the two germline ends. CDR3 amino acids: CASSLPTDRASTF. In nucleotides, the CDR3 is TGTGCCAGCAGCCTCCCCACGGATCGGGCTAGTACCTTC.

Only a few counts were recorded for this clonotype. The chain combines TRBV4-2 with TRBJ2-5, with 9 nucleotides matching TRBD2. The CDR3 covers 16 residues. Germline CDR1 reads LGHNA; CDR2 reads YNFKEQ. J lost 1 base, V lost 1 base, and 4 bases had no gene match. Here the CDR3 reads CASSQGSGGFQETQYF. The DNA for the CDR3 is TGTGCCAGCAGCCAAGGTAGCGGGGGTTTCCAAGAGACCCAGTACTTC.

This clonotype came up many times. V gene TRBV11-3 combines with J gene TRBJ2-1; tentative D call: TRBD1 (6 bases). The CDR3 length is 14 residues. V lost 1 base and J 10 bases, leaving 14 bases between the germline ends. Germline lookup yields CDR1 SGHNT and CDR2 YENEEA. The CDR3 here is CASSLASQGPEQFF. The CDR3 DNA reads as TGTGCCAGCAGCTTAGCATCGCAGGGGCCGGAGCAGTTCTTC.

Ten or more counts support this clonotype. The chain has TRBV2 and TRBJ2-2; a possible D gene is TRBD2 (6 bases). From germline, CDR1 is SNHLY and CDR2 FYNNEI. There are 15 residues in the CDR3. V was shortened by 6 bases and J by 3 bases, with 14 bases between the two germline ends. CDR3 sequence reads: CASRPGLTHTGELFF. The CDR3 region has the DNA TGTGCCAGCAGGCCCGGACTAACCCACACCGGGGAGCTGTTTTTT.

V and J are TRBV29-1 and TRBJ2-1; D is possibly TRBD2 (5 bases). There are 16 residues in the CDR3. Per germline, CDR1 SQVTM and CDR2 ANQGSEA. V shed 6 bases and J shed 2 bases, with 20 bases lying between them. The CDR3 DNA sequence: TGCAGCGTCGCCCACCGGACTGAGGGTACCTACAATGAGCAGTTCTTC. This codes for CSVAHRTEGTYNEQFF.

This clonotype occurred many times. The chain couples TRBV6-2 or TRBV6-3 to TRBJ1-1; weak D call: TRBD1 (5 bases). Germline loops: CDR1 MNHEY, CDR2 SVGEGT. V dropped 2 bases and J dropped 2 bases, with 12 bases sitting between them. This CDR3 is 15 amino acids long. CDR3 loop: CASSYGRGTNTEAFF. CDR3 nucleotide sequence: TGTGCCAGCAGTTACGGGCGGGGGACTAACACTGAAGCTTTCTTT.